The source of this T cell receptor (beta chain) is a study of T cells in localized non-small cell lung cancer. V dropped 4 bases and J dropped 7; count of bases not matched to a gene: 3. Germline V CDR1 and CDR2: LGHNA, YNFKEQ. The CDR3 runs 14 residues. To note about this clone: The antigen is unknown.

TCRdb keeps only in-frame clones here, not all; method: immunoSEQ multiplex PCR. This sample has some 85,000 clones, with around 82% found just once. The study, taken as a whole, reports: The study sequenced only one region of the tumor. As a result, intratumor heterogeneity could not be excluded and remains possible. Uninvolved adjacent lung had the highest recorded T cell clonality, with tumor below it.

The sample here was PBMCs, taken before any cancer treatment. V and J are TRBV4-2 and TRBJ2-2; TRBD2 agrees at 10 bases. The sequence came from a man aged 35 to 69 with stage II squamous cell lung carcinoma. CDR3 protein: CASSPGLAVGELFF. As DNA, the CDR3 is TGTGCCAGCAGCCCAGGACTAGCGGTCGGGGAGCTGTTTTTT.